This note documents a single T cell receptor (beta chain) sequence. Its cognate antigen has yet to be identified. One end of the junction does not line up with germline, which may come from a read error. This entry belongs to a study of T cells in Graves' hyperthyroidism and ophthalmopathy (dated by TCRdb to the late 2010s). For the study in its entirety: Peripheral blood samples were taken at the time of initial diagnosis, prior to any treatment. The 95 to 100 discovery patients were randomly divided into training and test sets at a 7:3 ratio. According to the paper, TCR Vbeta CDR3 sequencing was carried out on 135 peripheral blood samples, which came from fewer than 50 ophthalmopathy, around 75 hyperthyroidism and some 17 progressor patients. Prospective prediction of ophthalmopathy was tested in an independent validation cohort of fewer than 20 hyperthyroidism patients and 17 patients who later progressed to ophthalmopathy. Thyroid tissue and blood T-cell repertoires from roughly six Graves' hyperthyroidism patients were also compared in the study. To identify TCR V-J signatures that set the groups apart, the researchers used a discovery cohort of 95 to 100 patients, made up of 40 to 45 with Graves' ophthalmopathy and about 60 with stable Graves' hyperthyroidism. After sampling, hyperthyroidism patients received methimazole starting at 30 mg daily, and ophthalmopathy patients received high-dose intravenous methylprednisolone. General findings and caveats noted by the study authors: During validation, the model predicted progression to ophthalmopathy a median of approximately 6 months ahead of onset, with approximately 70% sensitivity and 72.22% specificity. Sample size was not statistically predetermined, and blinding of investigators to group allocation was not performed. Most expanded thyroid clonotypes (frequency above 0.001) were also detected in blood, a finding suggesting that blood repertoires may reflect thyroid immune responses. Ophthalmopathy was separated from stable hyperthyroidism by a 13 V-J signature model, with approximately 86% sensitivity and about 81% specificity obtained in cross-validation and 80%/75% obtained in testing.

A patient counted as having stable Graves' hyperthyroidism if no progression to ophthalmopathy occurred over 18 months of follow-up. Hyperthyroidism patients were aged 18 to 65 years and newly diagnosed, with disease duration of less than 2 months. Any patient with an uncontrolled infection, another autoimmune disease, pregnancy or lactation was excluded. Clinical symptoms, serum thyroxine and TRAb, thyroid ultrasound, and orbital computed tomography formed the basis for the diagnoses. Ficoll-Paque density gradient centrifugation was used to isolate PBMCs from 10 ml of fresh peripheral blood. Total RNA was extracted with Trizol reagent, and quality was checked on an Agilent 2100 Bioanalyzer. Per the germline V gene, MDHEN is the CDR1 and SYDVKM is the CDR2. The CDR3, cysteine through phenylalanine, is 15 amino acids long. The read is trimmed to its CDR3 DNA, 45 bases read in frame from base 1. Amplification of TCR beta CDR3 regions was carried out from RNA transcripts. The first round of RT-PCR for the TCR CDR3 was performed with the HTBI primer set and the Qiagen OneStep RT-PCR kit. Libraries were constructed in a second round of multiplex PCR, after which size selection and purification were performed. Sequencing of the libraries was done on an Illumina HiSeq2000 using paired-end 100 bp reads. In the paper's pipeline: SOAPnuke was used to process the raw data, throwing out any read that contained adapters or uncalled bases, had a mean Phred below 15, or lacked an exact constant-primer or identifier match. COPE v1.2.5 was used to merge the high-quality paired reads, and each unique nucleotide sequence was defined as a clonotype. MiTCR v1.1 was used to align clonotypes to the IMGT TRBV, TRBD and TRBJ reference segments. The analysis was restricted to V-J combinations with a frequency above 0.0001, which together covered just over 98% of the repertoires. The TCS score was defined as F50 (clonal expansion) divided by E x V (chaos), with BLOSUM62-based TCRdist calculated between CDR3 peptides within each V-J. Welch's t-statistics and random forest reduced roughly 540 V-J features to roughly 13, which were used in a naive Bayes classifier (R e1071). TCRdb trimmed public reads at Q25 via fastp, called clones via MiXCR and kept in-frame beta chains. Every CDR3 protein is listed once, alongside the most common genes and DNA of its rows. TCRdb's processing, not the authors' own work, is the source of the V and J calls. Recorded for this sample are 370,000 or so distinct CDR3 sequences; 20% to 25% of them occurred a single time. The ten top clones hold 70% to 75% of the sample.

This receptor chain uses TRBV28 and TRBJ1-5, with the D segment identity uncertain. Sequenced material: blood. This receptor was obtained from a man aged 50-59 years with Graves' hyperthyroidism. The sequence in DNA is TGTGCCAGCAGCCAAGGTCCCCTTGACGGTCAGCCCCGGCATTTT. Translation gives CASSQGPLDGQPRHF.